This paragraph covers one T cell receptor (beta chain) sequence. Its antigen is unknown. Per-nucleotide qualities are absent, and no much larger clonotype sits a single base away. The source of the sample is a study of T-cell memory formation after mild COVID-19 (dated by TCRdb to about 2021). In terms of the full investigation: Most TCR sequence clusters were specific to one of the two donors. In a couple of donors, T-cell clones that expanded and contracted after mild COVID-19 were tracked by sequencing TCRalpha and TCRbeta repertoires over time. The cohort was made up of two young adult volunteers, one female and one male, who were previously healthy.

PBMCs were isolated by Ficoll-Paque density gradient centrifugation. Reading from cysteine to phenylalanine, the CDR3 counts 14 amino acids. CDR3 DNA is the only sequence kept; it has 42 bases, read in frame from the first base. Trimming takes 1 base from V and 3 bases from J, and the germline ends sit 9 bases apart. The germline V gene (reference sequence) provides CDR1 LGHDT and CDR2 YNNKEL. The data were produced on an Illumina NovaSeq 6000. Using 5'RACE with constant-segment primers, TCRalpha and TCRbeta cDNA libraries were constructed, with sample barcodes and unique molecular identifiers added in the process. RNA was extracted from every sample with Trizol reagent. The libraries were amplified in two PCR steps, and the second step added a second sample barcode and Illumina TruSeq adapters. Libraries were sequenced on an Illumina NovaSeq with 2 x 150 bp paired-end reads. From the authors' description of their analysis: Reads were demultiplexed and collapsed into UMI-guided consensus sequences with migec v1.2.7. With mixcr v2.1.11, UMI consensuses were aligned to TRA and TRB V and J templates and assembled into clonotypes. A clonotype was counted as expanded or contracted only if both edgeR and NoisET called the change significant, with noise models trained on biological replicates. edgeR calls used a false discovery rate-adjusted p below 0.01 and a log2 fold-change threshold of 1. As an exploratory analysis of dynamics, max-normalized trajectories of the 1000 most abundant clonotypes were examined with PCA combined with hierarchical clustering. Separately sequenced CD4+ and CD8+ repertoires were used to assign a CD4 or CD8 phenotype to each responding clone. The public reads were reprocessed in TCRdb via fastp at Q25 and MiXCR, keeping in-frame beta chains. One record per CDR3 amino acid sequence lists the most common genes and DNA. TCRdb, not the authors, supplied the V and J calls. This sample lists a few hundred thousand distinct CDR3 sequences; roughly 20% were detected once. 7.5% to 9.5% of the sample is held by the ten biggest clonotypes.

The research as a whole found: Only a couple of mild cases were covered in the study, and larger cohorts including severe cases with pre-infection samples were considered necessary. The second-wave clones that peaked on day 37 were not confirmed to be SARS-CoV-2 specific. From day 15 to 85, contracting clones showed balanced CD4/CD8 phenotypes, whereas a second wave of clones that expanded from day 15 to 37 leaned towards CD4+. Contracting CD4+ clones appeared mostly in the CM and EM memory subsets, whereas CD8+ clones were enriched in EMRA. The detection of some responding clones in pre-infection memory suggests that pre-existing cross-reactive memory T cells joined the SARS-CoV-2 response.

Sample: PBMCs or a T cell subset sorted from them (not recorded which). The sequence came from an adult woman who had mild COVID-19 (a few samples of this study predate the infection). The sample titles of this study are shuffled in the database, so cell type and time point are left out; the donor was told from shared clones. The V and J segments used are TRBV3-1 and TRBJ2-5; TRBD2 could be the D gene, as 5 bases match. The base sequence is TGTGCCAGCAGCCAAGGGACTGCCGAAGAGACCCAGTACTTC. Its coded protein is CASSQGTAEETQYF.